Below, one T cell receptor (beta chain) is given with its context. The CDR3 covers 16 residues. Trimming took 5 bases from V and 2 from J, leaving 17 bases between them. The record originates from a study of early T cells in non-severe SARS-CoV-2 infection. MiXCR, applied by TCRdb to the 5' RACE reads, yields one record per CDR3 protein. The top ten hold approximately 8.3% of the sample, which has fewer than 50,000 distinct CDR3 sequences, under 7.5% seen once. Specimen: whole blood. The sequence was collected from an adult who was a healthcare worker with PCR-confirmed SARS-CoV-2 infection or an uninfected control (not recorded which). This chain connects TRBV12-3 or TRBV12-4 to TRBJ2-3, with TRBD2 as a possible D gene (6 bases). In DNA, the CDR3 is TGTGCCAGCAGTCCCGTCCTCGGGGGACCCACAGATACGCAGTATTTT. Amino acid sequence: CASSPVLGGPTDTQYF.